The rows below give T cell receptor beta chains drawn from one sample of a study of blood T cell repertoires in COVID-19. Here immunoSEQ multiplex PCR was the method, and the copy in TCRdb shows in-frame clones only, minus some. Of fewer than 25,000 clones detected, more than 80% appear once; the ten largest clones hold 5% to 7.5%. Sequenced sample: peripheral blood. The receptors were gathered from a human donor in a cohort sampled during active COVID-19. The CDR3 runs from the conserved cysteine through the conserved F or W.

CDR3 protein,J gene,V gene
CASSYGAEGYEQYF,TRBJ2-7,TRBV6-5
CASSQATSGFYNEQFF,TRBJ2-1,TRBV27
CASRSEPSTYNEQFF,TRBJ2-1,TRBV28
CASSLQGKEEAFF,TRBJ1-1,TRBV7-9
CAWSGDSSYEQYF,TRBJ2-7,TRBV30
CASSPGQAFGNTIYF,TRBJ1-3,TRBV5-1
CASSLLAGGPLYEQYF,TRBJ2-7,TRBV5-1
CASSQVWDSHYEQYF,TRBJ2-7,TRBV3-1/TRBV3-2
CASSLGQSNEQFF,TRBJ2-1,TRBV7-9
CASSLTGQNTEAFF,TRBJ1-1,TRBV6-2/TRBV6-3
CASSFRGTTEAFF,TRBJ1-1,TRBV11-2
CASSLDRGSEAFF,TRBJ1-1,TRBV25-1
CASSWDRFYEQYF,TRBJ2-7,TRBV2
CASSQGTIGTSGDKTQYF,TRBJ2-5,TRBV3-1/TRBV3-2
CASSTRQGAEEQFF,TRBJ2-1,TRBV7-8
CASSADYSYEQYF,TRBJ2-7,TRBV12-3/TRBV12-4
CASTLDTEAFF,TRBJ1-1,TRBV7-9
CATSFPPRGDTQYF,TRBJ2-3,TRBV15
CASSKDRGTGYTF,TRBJ1-2,TRBV19
CASSIGWAGDRNTEAFF,TRBJ1-1,TRBV19
CASTNGTSVSYEQYF,TRBJ2-7,TRBV9
CASRVPVGGNSPLHF,TRBJ1-6,TRBV28
CASSEGDGGYSSPLHF,TRBJ1-6,TRBV6-1
CASSIRGRGDQEQFF,TRBJ2-1,TRBV19